This T cell receptor (beta chain) was recorded in a study of T cell changes during pregnancy in multiple sclerosis. The CDR3 totals 15 residues. Germline loops: CDR1 SNHLY, CDR2 FYNNEI. Unmatched junction bases numbered 9, after V lost 7 bases and J lost 4 bases. Assay: immunoSEQ multiplex PCR; the TCRdb copy retains only in-frame clones and omits some. The sample lists tens of thousands of clones; 85% to 95% were seen once. This chain joins TRBV2 and TRBJ2-2; 7 positions match TRBD1. The material was CD8+ T cells from peripheral blood mononuclear cells, obtained in the first trimester of pregnancy. This TCR derives from a female donor with multiple sclerosis, enrolled in a pregnancy study. The CDR3 spells CASIKGGISTGELFF. CDR3 nucleotides: TGTGCCAGCATTAAAGGGGGCATCAGCACCGGGGAGCTGTTTTTT.